The rows below give T cell receptor beta chains drawn from one sample of a study of cytomegalovirus exposure and HLA in healthy donors. The data were produced by immunoSEQ multiplex PCR, yet TCRdb's version contains in-frame clones alone and is incomplete. This sample's table has tens of thousands of clones. The specimen was PBMCs. All receptors come from a female donor in good health and CMV-seronegative. Both conserved end residues are part of each CDR3. The D gene is left open where the match is weak.

J gene	D gene	V gene	CDR3 DNA	CDR3 protein
TRBJ2-2	TRBD1	TRBV15	TGTGCCACCAGCAGAGCCACAGGGGTTAGGACCGGGGAGCTGTTTTTT	CATSRATGVRTGELFF
TRBJ2-7	TRBD2	TRBV7-9	TGTGCCAGCACTTTAGCGGGAGAAGAGCAGTACTTC	CASTLAGEEQYF
TRBJ2-5	TRBD2	TRBV30	TGTGCCTGGAGCCCAAAACTAGCGGGAGGAGAGACCCAGTACTTC	CAWSPKLAGGETQYF
TRBJ2-1	TRBD1	TRBV18	TGTGCCAGCTCACCACGGGGACAGGGTGTCTATGAGCAGTTCTTC	CASSPRGQGVYEQFF
TRBJ2-2	TRBD2	TRBV9	TGTGCCAGCAGCGTAGGACTAGCGGGAGGGGACACCGGGGAGCTGTTTTTT	CASSVGLAGGDTGELFF
TRBJ1-4	.	TRBV5-1	TGCGCCAGCAGCTTGTCGGCCTCGGGAGAAAAACTGTTTTTT	CASSLSASGEKLFF
TRBJ1-6	.	TRBV30	TGTGCCTGGAGTGAACAGTTCGGTTCACCCCTCCACTTT	CAWSEQFGSPLHF
TRBJ1-3	.	TRBV6-6	TGTGCCAGCAGCCTCTCTGGAAACACCATATATTTT	CASSLSGNTIYF
TRBJ2-7	.	TRBV6-1	TGTGCCAGCAGTGGCGACAGCAGCGAGCAGTACTTC	CASSGDSSEQYF
TRBJ1-5	.	TRBV4-2	TGTGCCAGCAGCCATTATGGGGAGGGCAATCAGCCCCAGCATTTT	CASSHYGEGNQPQHF
TRBJ2-7	.	TRBV25-1	TGTGCCAGCAGTACGGCAGCAGGGTCAAACGAGCAGTACTTC	CASSTAAGSNEQYF
TRBJ2-4	TRBD2	TRBV4-2	TGTGCCAGCAGCCAAGAACGAGGGCTAGCGGGGGGGGCCATTCAGTACTTC	CASSQERGLAGGAIQYF
TRBJ2-1	.	TRBV5-1	TGCGCCAGCAGCCCGGACGGGAACTCCTACAATGAGCAGTTCTTC	CASSPDGNSYNEQFF
TRBJ2-7	TRBD1	TRBV6-5	TGTGCCAGCAGTCCTGACAGGGGGCCATACGAGCAGTACTTC	CASSPDRGPYEQYF
TRBJ1-2	.	TRBV30	TGTGCCTGGAGTGTAACCAGGAAGGATGGCTACACCTTC	CAWSVTRKDGYTF
TRBJ2-7	TRBD1	TRBV4-2	TGTGCCAGCAGCCAAGAGACAGGGAGTGCATACGAGCAGTACTTC	CASSQETGSAYEQYF
TRBJ1-2	TRBD1	TRBV19	TGTGCCAGTAGTATAATGGGACAGACTGGCTACACCTTC	CASSIMGQTGYTF
TRBJ2-1	TRBD1	TRBV7-3	TGTGCCAGCAGCTTAAAAGGGACAGGGAACACCAATGAGCAGTTCTTC	CASSLKGTGNTNEQFF
TRBJ1-5	.	TRBV30	TGTGCCTGGAGTGTACTAGGAGGGAGAGGGGATCAGCCCCAGCATTTT	CAWSVLGGRGDQPQHF
TRBJ2-1	.	TRBV30	TGTGCCTGGAGGAGTAACAATGAGCAGTTCTTC	CAWRSNNEQFF
TRBJ2-2	.	TRBV4-1	TGCGCCAGCAGCCAAGAGCCCGGAGCGAACACCGGGGAGCTGTTTTTT	CASSQEPGANTGELFF
TRBJ1-2	TRBD1	TRBV9	TGTGCCAGCAGCAGAACGGACAGGGGACACTATGGCTACACCTTC	CASSRTDRGHYGYTF
TRBJ1-1	.	TRBV14	TGTGCCAGCAGCAAATTGGACAGTAACACTGAAGCTTTCTTT	CASSKLDSNTEAFF
TRBJ2-1	TRBD2	TRBV6-1	TGTGCCAGCAGTGATAGGGGACTAGCAGGGATCTCCGACAATGAGCAGTTCTTC	CASSDRGLAGISDNEQFF
TRBJ1-5	TRBD1	TRBV19	TGTGCCAGCAACAGGGGCATTAGCAATCAGCCCCAGCATTTT	CASNRGISNQPQHF
TRBJ2-3	TRBD2	TRBV11-3	TGTGCCAGCAGCTTAGGGACTAGCGGGAGAAATCTGGATACGCAGTATTTT	CASSLGTSGRNLDTQYF
TRBJ2-5	.	TRBV14	TGTGCCAGCAGCCAAGATAGGCACGGCGGTTTTCAAGAGACCCAGTACTTC	CASSQDRHGGFQETQYF
TRBJ2-6	TRBD2	TRBV7-2	TGTGCCGCGGGGCGGGGGGGCCCTGGGGCCAACGTCCTGACTTTC	CAAGRGGPGANVLTF
TRBJ1-2	TRBD1	TRBV2	TGTGCCAGGGGAAGACAGGGGGCGAACTATGGCTACACCTTC	CARGRQGANYGYTF
TRBJ2-1	.	TRBV4-3	TGCGCCAGCAGCCAGTCCGCGGCAGGGCGTTACAATGAGCAGTTCTTC	CASSQSAAGRYNEQFF
TRBJ2-3	TRBD1	TRBV5-6	TGTGCCAGCAGCTTGTTGGGGACAGGGGTCCCATTCACAGATACGCAGTATTTT	CASSLLGTGVPFTDTQYF
TRBJ2-2	TRBD2	TRBV4-3	TGCGCCAGCAGCCAAGACACACTAGCGGGGGGGCTGCCCGGGGAGCTGTTTTTT	CASSQDTLAGGLPGELFF
TRBJ2-3	TRBD1	TRBV7-7	TGTGCTAGCAGCCCACTCCCGGGACAGGGGGGCACAGATACGCAGTATTTT	CASSPLPGQGGTDTQYF
TRBJ2-1	TRBD2	TRBV5-1	TGCGCCAGCAGCTTGGGCGGACTAGCAAATGAGCAGTTCTTC	CASSLGGLANEQFF
TRBJ1-6	.	TRBV9	TGTGCCAGCAGCGTAGGGGGCAGTAATTCACCCCTCCACTTT	CASSVGGSNSPLHF
TRBJ2-5	.	TRBV25-1	TGTGCCAGCACCCCCCTGTCAGGGCTTTCAGAGACCCAGTACTTC	CASTPLSGLSETQYF
TRBJ1-6	.	TRBV30	TGTGCCTGGAGTCCCTCTCTAAAGGGGAATTCACCCCTCCACTTT	CAWSPSLKGNSPLHF
TRBJ2-7	TRBD1	TRBV6-5	TGTGCCAGCAGTTACTCTAGGGGGACAGGGCCGGACGAGCAGTACTTC	CASSYSRGTGPDEQYF
TRBJ1-1	.	TRBV13	TGTGCCAGCAGCTTAGGACACCTTGAAGCTTTCTTT	CASSLGHLEAFF
TRBJ2-5	.	TRBV29-1	TGCAGCGTTGGGACAGTTCAAGAGACCCAGTACTTC	CSVGTVQETQYF
TRBJ2-3	TRBD2	TRBV7-3	TGTGCCAGCAGCCCATTTTTTACAGCGGGAGGCATCACAGATACGCAGTATTTT	CASSPFFTAGGITDTQYF
TRBJ2-1	TRBD1	TRBV7-9	TGTGCCAGCAGCCCAAGCAAGCCGGGACAGGGTAATGAGCAGTTCTTC	CASSPSKPGQGNEQFF
TRBJ1-1	.	TRBV6-5	TGTGCCAGCAGTTACTCTAGGGGATTTGAAGCTTTCTTT	CASSYSRGFEAFF
TRBJ2-5	TRBD2	TRBV5-4	TGTGCCAGCAGCTTACCGGGGACTAGACAAGAGACCCAGTACTTC	CASSLPGTRQETQYF
TRBJ2-2	TRBD1	TRBV10-3	TGTGCCATCAGGGACAGGGGAGACGGGGAGCTGTTTTTT	CAIRDRGDGELFF
TRBJ2-5	.	TRBV4-1	TGCGCCAGCAGCCAAGCCGCCACCCAGGAGACCCAGTACTTC	CASSQAATQETQYF
TRBJ2-7	.	TRBV5-6	TGTGCCAGCAGCTTTTGGGCGGCGGGGCCCCTTCTCGCGCAGTACTTC	CASSFWAAGPLLAQYF